A selection of T cell receptor beta chains follows, all from one sample in a study of blood T cell repertoires in COVID-19. Libraries were prepared by immunoSEQ multiplex PCR; TCRdb keeps only in-frame clonotypes and omits some of them. The sample gives about 77,000 clones, roughly nine tenths of which show up once; approximately 15% is in the top ten. Material for sequencing was peripheral blood. All receptors derive from an elderly woman with active or convalescent COVID-19. Each CDR3 is given with its conserved first and last residue. Each record gives: D gene, clone size, J gene, V gene, CDR3 DNA, CDR3 protein. A D gene is named only where the DNA matches it firmly. Clone size is not always given. Where it is, it says once, few, many or a class for expanded clones.

>TRBD1|once|TRBJ1-6|TRBV5-1
TGCGCCAGCAGCTCCCCAGGGGGCGTCGATTCACCCCTCCACTTT
CASSSPGGVDSPLHF
>TRBD1|.|TRBJ2-5|TRBV6-2/TRBV6-3
TGTGCCAGCAGTTACTCGAAGGGGGTTGTCAGGGGGACAGGAGAGACCCAGTACTTC
CASSYSKGVVRGTGETQYF
>TRBD1|.|TRBJ2-7|TRBV5-5
TGTGCCAGCAGCTGGGGGACAGGCCTCTGGGAGCAGTACTTC
CASSWGTGLWEQYF
>.|.|TRBJ1-2|TRBV4-3
TGCGCCAGCAGCCAAGAGGGGGCGTTCCGGGGAGGGGATGGCTACACCTTC
CASSQEGAFRGGDGYTF
>TRBD1|.|TRBJ1-3|TRBV7-8
TGTGCCAGCATCGTTGGACAGGCCGGCTCTGGAAACACCATATATTTT
CASIVGQAGSGNTIYF
>.|.|TRBJ1-2|TRBV5-1
TGCGCCAGCAGCTTGTGGCAGAACTATGGCTACACCTTC
CASSLWQNYGYTF
>TRBD2|.|TRBJ2-1|TRBV13
TGTGCCAGCAGCTTTAGCGGGGGGCCGTACAATGAGCAGTTCTTC
CASSFSGGPYNEQFF
>.|.|TRBJ1-2|TRBV30
TGTGCCTGGGGGAAGAGGAGGACCTTC
CAWGKRRTF
>TRBD2|.|TRBJ2-1|TRBV28
TGTGCCAGCGCCTCCGGGACTAGAAACAATGAGCAGTTCTTC
CASASGTRNNEQFF
>TRBD1|.|TRBJ2-7|TRBV5-1
TGCGCCAGCAGCCAGGGGGATATGGGCGAGCAGTACTTC
CASSQGDMGEQYF
>TRBD1|.|TRBJ1-2|TRBV13
TGTGCCAGCAGCTTCGGGACAGGGACCTATGGCTACACCTTC
CASSFGTGTYGYTF
>TRBD1|once|TRBJ1-3|TRBV18
TGTGCCAGCTCACCACCCGGACAGGCGGCTAGGAACACCATATATTTT
CASSPPGQAARNTIYF
>.|.|TRBJ1-2|TRBV5-4
TGTGCCAGCAGCTTGACAGATAACTATGGCTACACCTTC
CASSLTDNYGYTF
>.|.|TRBJ2-1|TRBV30
TGTGCCTGGAGTGGCCCGGGTGAGCAGTTCTTC
CAWSGPGEQFF
>.|.|TRBJ1-5|TRBV28
TGTGCCAGCCACAGGAGGGTGGGACAGCCCCAGCATTTT
CASHRRVGQPQHF
>TRBD2|.|TRBJ2-5|TRBV3-1/TRBV3-2
TGTGCCAGCAGCCAACGGACTAGCGGACAAGAGACCCAGTACTTC
CASSQRTSGQETQYF
>.|.|TRBJ2-7|TRBV6-5
TGTGCCAGCAGTTACGTCGGGGTCCTCTCCTACGAGCAGTACTTC
CASSYVGVLSYEQYF
>.|once|TRBJ1-1|TRBV7-9
TGTGCCAGCAGCTTACCCCAGAGGGTCGCTGAAGCTTTCTTT
CASSLPQRVAEAFF
>.|.|TRBJ2-3|TRBV27
TGTGCCAGCAGTTTAAACAGGGAGACAGATACGCAGTATTTT
CASSLNRETDTQYF
>.|.|TRBJ2-7|TRBV4-3
TGCGCCAGCAGCCAAGAATCTCAGCGCTACGAGCAGTACTTC
CASSQESQRYEQYF
>.|few|TRBJ2-2|TRBV30
TGTGCCTGGAGCCTAGGGGGGGGCAACACCGGGGAGCTGTTTTTT
CAWSLGGGNTGELFF
>TRBD2|.|TRBJ2-3|TRBV7-2
TGTGCCAGCAGCTTACCTAGCGGGGGCCTCACAGATACGCAGTATTTT
CASSLPSGGLTDTQYF
>.|.|TRBJ2-2|TRBV9
TGTGCCAGCAGCGTAGGAGGGCCCGGGGAGCTGTTTTTT
CASSVGGPGELFF
>.|once|TRBJ1-1|TRBV7-9
TGTGCCAGCAGCTTATACCAGGGGCCCCTCGACACTGAAGCTTTCTTT
CASSLYQGPLDTEAFF
>TRBD1|.|TRBJ1-1|TRBV29-1
TGCAGCGGGGGGGGGACAGGGGGCCTGAACACTGAAGCTTTCTTT
CSGGGTGGLNTEAFF
>TRBD1|.|TRBJ1-5|TRBV30
TGTGCCTGGAACGCAGGGGGTCAGCCCCAGCATTTT
CAWNAGGQPQHF
>TRBD1|few|TRBJ1-1|TRBV19
TGTGCCAGTAGTCCGCCGACAGGGTTCGCTGAAGCTTTCTTT
CASSPPTGFAEAFF
>.|.|TRBJ1-1|TRBV4-1
TGCGCCAGCAGCCCTGGTCCGGCCAGGGGGAACACTGAAGCTTTCTTT
CASSPGPARGNTEAFF
>.|.|TRBJ1-5|TRBV19
TGTGCCAGTAGTATAGACATCAGACAGCCCCAGCATTTT
CASSIDIRQPQHF
>.|once|TRBJ1-1|TRBV28
TGTGCCAGCAGTTCTCGGACTGAAGCTTTCTTT
CASSSRTEAFF
>.|.|TRBJ1-5|TRBV5-6
TGTGCCAGCAGCACGACAGGACATCAGCCCCAGCATTTT
CASSTTGHQPQHF
>.|.|TRBJ2-2|TRBV18
TGTGCCAGCTCCACAGACCCAAGTAGTGCCGGGGAGCTGTTTTTT
CASSTDPSSAGELFF
>.|.|TRBJ2-4|TRBV7-9
TGTGCCAGCAGCCCCCTCTCCCCGAACATTCAGTACTTC
CASSPLSPNIQYF
>TRBD1|.|TRBJ1-4|TRBV2
TGTGCCAGCAGACGACAGGGGACAACTAATGAAAAACTGTTTTTT
CASRRQGTTNEKLFF
>.|.|TRBJ1-3|TRBV2
TGTGCCACCACTGGACAGCGCTCTGGAAACACCATATATTTT
CATTGQRSGNTIYF
>.|.|TRBJ2-1|TRBV4-3
TGCGCCAGCAGTGGTACGGTCCCCCAGCGGGTATACAATGAGCAGTTCTTC
CASSGTVPQRVYNEQFF
>TRBD1|.|TRBJ2-2|TRBV7-3
TGTGCCAGCAGCCGACAGGGATCAGCCGGGGAGCTGTTTTTT
CASSRQGSAGELFF
>TRBD2|.|TRBJ2-7|TRBV7-8
TGTGCCAGCATCCTATCGAGCGGGGGGTCCGCCTACGAGCAGTACTTC
CASILSSGGSAYEQYF
>.|.|TRBJ1-1|TRBV19
TGTGCCAGTAGTATTTTGCCAGGCGCAAACACTGAAGCTTTCTTT
CASSILPGANTEAFF
>.|.|TRBJ1-3|TRBV25-1
TGTGCCAGCAGTGAATTTCCGATAGGGGTCGACACCATATATTTT
CASSEFPIGVDTIYF
>TRBD1|.|TRBJ1-2|TRBV19
TGTGCCAGTAGCCCCTGGGGACAGGGGGCAAGGTATGGCTACACCTTC
CASSPWGQGARYGYTF
>.|.|TRBJ1-1|TRBV19
TGTGCCAGCCACCGGGACAAGAACACTGAAGCTTTCTTT
CASHRDKNTEAFF
>TRBD2|.|TRBJ2-3|TRBV6-2/TRBV6-3
TGTGCCAGCAGTAGACTAGCGGGGTTATTGGGGAGCACAGATACGCAGTATTTT
CASSRLAGLLGSTDTQYF
>TRBD2|.|TRBJ2-5|TRBV7-2
TGTGCCAGCAGCTTAATAACGGGGGGCCAAGAGACCCAGTACTTC
CASSLITGGQETQYF
>.|.|TRBJ2-3|TRBV6-4
TGTGCCAGCAGTGACTCGGGCAGCACAGATACGCAGTATTTT
CASSDSGSTDTQYF
>.|.|TRBJ2-3|TRBV4-2
TGTGCCAGCAGTCTGAACCCGACTAGCACAGATACGCAGTATTTT
CASSLNPTSTDTQYF
>.|few|TRBJ2-7|TRBV3-1/TRBV3-2
TGTGCCAGCAGCCTGCCCGGGTCAGGGCGCGAGCAGTACTTC
CASSLPGSGREQYF
>TRBD1|.|TRBJ1-2|TRBV6-1
TGTGCCAGCAGTGAAGAGCGACAGGGGGCACGAGGCTACACCTTC
CASSEERQGARGYTF
>.|.|TRBJ2-1|TRBV21-1
TGTGCCAGCAGCTACTATGCGGGACAGGGGGTTGTCAATGAGCAGTTCTTC
CASSYYAGQGVVNEQFF
>.|few|TRBJ2-1|TRBV19
TGTGCCAGTAAATTGGGGCAGGGGTATCGCAATGAGCAGTTCTTC
CASKLGQGYRNEQFF
>TRBD2|.|TRBJ2-3|TRBV6-2/TRBV6-3
TGTGCCAGCAGTTACTCGGGACTAGCGGGGGGGCTCCGGACAGATACGCAGTATTTT
CASSYSGLAGGLRTDTQYF
>TRBD1|.|TRBJ2-5|TRBV10-3
TGTGCCATCAGTAGTCCGGGACAGGGGGAAGAGACCCAGTACTTC
CAISSPGQGEETQYF
>.|.|TRBJ1-1|TRBV19
TGTGCCAGTAGTGTTACAGGAGTACAGTGGGACACTGAAGCTTTCTTT
CASSVTGVQWDTEAFF
>.|once|TRBJ2-7|TRBV5-1
TGCGCCAGCACCTCGGGAACCTCCTACGAGCAGTACTTC
CASTSGTSYEQYF
>TRBD1|.|TRBJ1-1|TRBV20-1
TGCAGTGCTAGTCACCGACAGGGGATCAGAGGCACTGAAGCTTTCTTT
CSASHRQGIRGTEAFF